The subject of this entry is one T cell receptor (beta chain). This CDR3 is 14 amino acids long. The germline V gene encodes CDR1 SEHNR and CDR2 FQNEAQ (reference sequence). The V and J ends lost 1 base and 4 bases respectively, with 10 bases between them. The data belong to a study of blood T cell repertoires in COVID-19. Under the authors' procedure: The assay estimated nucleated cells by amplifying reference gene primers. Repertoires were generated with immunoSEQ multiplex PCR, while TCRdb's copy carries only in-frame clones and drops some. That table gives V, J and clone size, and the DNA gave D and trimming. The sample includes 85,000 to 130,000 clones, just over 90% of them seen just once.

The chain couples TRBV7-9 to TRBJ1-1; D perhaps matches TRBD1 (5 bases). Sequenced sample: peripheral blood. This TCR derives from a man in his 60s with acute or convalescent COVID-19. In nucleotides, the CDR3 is TGTGCCAGCAGCTTAGGGGGGGTTCCCACTGAAGCTTTCTTT. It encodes CASSLGGVPTEAFF.